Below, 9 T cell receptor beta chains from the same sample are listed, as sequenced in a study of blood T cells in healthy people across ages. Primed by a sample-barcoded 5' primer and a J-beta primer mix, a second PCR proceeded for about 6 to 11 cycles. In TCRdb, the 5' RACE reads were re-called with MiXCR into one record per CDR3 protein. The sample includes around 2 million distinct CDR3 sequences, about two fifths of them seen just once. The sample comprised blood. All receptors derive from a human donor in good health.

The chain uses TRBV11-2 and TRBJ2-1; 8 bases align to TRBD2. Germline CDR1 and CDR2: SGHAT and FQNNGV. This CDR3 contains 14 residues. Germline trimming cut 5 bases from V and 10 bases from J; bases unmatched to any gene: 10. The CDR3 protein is CASSTQAGGAEQFF. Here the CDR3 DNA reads TGTGCCAGCAGCACCCAGGCCGGGGGGGCGGAGCAGTTCTTC.

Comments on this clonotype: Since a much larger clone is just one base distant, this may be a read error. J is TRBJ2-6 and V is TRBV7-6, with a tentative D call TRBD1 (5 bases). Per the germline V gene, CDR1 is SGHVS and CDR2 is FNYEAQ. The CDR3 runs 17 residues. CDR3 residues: CASSLALGYSGANVRTF. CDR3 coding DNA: TGTGCCAGCAGCTTAGCGTTAGGTTACTCTGGGGCCAACGTCCGGACTTTC.

CDR3 protein: CSARTSGGATTQYF. CDR3 sequence (DNA): TGCAGCGCCCGGACTAGCGGGGGGGCTACTACGCAGTATTTT. This chain links TRBV29-1 with TRBJ2-3, with 15 bases identical to TRBD2. The CDR3 totals 14 residues. V dropped 7 bases and J dropped 8; count of bases not matched to a gene: 7. Germline values: CDR1 SQVTM, CDR2 ANQGSEA.

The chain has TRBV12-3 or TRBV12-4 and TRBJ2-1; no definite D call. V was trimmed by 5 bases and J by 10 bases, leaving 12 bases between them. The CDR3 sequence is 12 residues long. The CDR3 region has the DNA TGTGCCAGCAGTCCCGACCAACTAGAGCAGTTCTTC. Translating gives CASSPDQLEQFF.

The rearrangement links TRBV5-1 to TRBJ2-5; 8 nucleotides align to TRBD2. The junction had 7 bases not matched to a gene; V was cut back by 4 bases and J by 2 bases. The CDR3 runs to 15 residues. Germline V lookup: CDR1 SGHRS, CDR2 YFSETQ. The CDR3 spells CASSLQRGNQETQYF. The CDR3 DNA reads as TGCGCCAGCAGCCTTCAGCGGGGGAATCAAGAGACCCAGTACTTC.

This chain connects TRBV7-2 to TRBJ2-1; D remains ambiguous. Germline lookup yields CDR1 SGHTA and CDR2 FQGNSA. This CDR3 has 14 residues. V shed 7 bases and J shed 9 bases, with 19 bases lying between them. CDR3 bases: TGTGCCAGCATCTCGGGCCCTGGCTATGGTGAGCAGTTCTTC. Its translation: CASISGPGYGEQFF.

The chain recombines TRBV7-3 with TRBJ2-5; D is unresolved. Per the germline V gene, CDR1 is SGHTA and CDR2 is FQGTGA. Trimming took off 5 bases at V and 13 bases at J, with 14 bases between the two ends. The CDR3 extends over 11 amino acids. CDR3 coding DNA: TGTGCCAGCAGCCCCGACACAAAGTTGTACTTC. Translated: CASSPDTKLYF.

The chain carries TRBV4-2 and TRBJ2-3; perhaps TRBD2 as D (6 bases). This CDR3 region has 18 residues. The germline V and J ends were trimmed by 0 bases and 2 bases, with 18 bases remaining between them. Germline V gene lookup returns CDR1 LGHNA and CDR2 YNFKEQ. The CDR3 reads CASSQDPHSWEDTDTQYF. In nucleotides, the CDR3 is TGTGCCAGCAGCCAAGATCCTCATTCTTGGGAGGACACAGATACGCAGTATTTT.

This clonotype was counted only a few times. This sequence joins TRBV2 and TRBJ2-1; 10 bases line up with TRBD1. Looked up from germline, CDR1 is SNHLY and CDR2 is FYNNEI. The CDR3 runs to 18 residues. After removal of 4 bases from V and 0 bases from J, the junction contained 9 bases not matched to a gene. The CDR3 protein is CASSGGTGVPSSYNEQFF. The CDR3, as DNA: TGTGCCAGCAGTGGAGGGACAGGGGTCCCCAGCTCCTACAATGAGCAGTTCTTC.